The 13 T cell receptor beta chains below come from one sample, sequenced in a study of beta chain features in type 1 diabetes. As every portion of the isolated RNA was reverse transcribed, the sequencing read expressed TCRB transcripts. Assay: immunoSEQ multiplex PCR; the TCRdb copy retains only in-frame clones and omits some. The sample includes around 150,000 clones, 6.9% of them seen just once. The sequencing input was central memory CD4+ T cells from blood. These receptors all come from a woman in her twenties or thirties in good health.

This clone was seen a handful of times. The chain is built from TRBV14 and TRBJ1-2; 9 positions agree with TRBD1. The CDR3 has 13 residues. Germline values: CDR1 SGHDN, CDR2 FVKESK. The junction had 5 bases not matched to a gene; V was cut back by 4 bases and J by 8 bases. CDR3 DNA: TGTGCCAGCAGCCCCCGGGACAGGGAAGGCTACACCTTC. Its protein product is CASSPRDREGYTF.

This clone has more than one count but fewer than ten. The chain has TRBV7-2 and TRBJ2-5; 8 bases are shared with TRBD1. V lost 5 bases and J lost 11; bases outside the gene matches: 10. The V gene's germline CDR1 is SGHTA and CDR2 FQGNSA. The CDR3 totals 13 residues. The CDR3 region has the DNA TGTGCCAGCAGCCCCGGACAGGGTAGAGAGCAGTACTTC. Encoded protein: CASSPGQGREQYF.

The chain is built from TRBV7-3 and TRBJ2-6, with 7 positions matching TRBD1. Losses at the gene ends were 4 bases for V and 17 bases for J; bases not matched to a gene: 14. Germline V lookup: CDR1 SGHTA, CDR2 FQGTGA. The CDR3 runs to 14 residues. CDR3 amino acids: CASSSSQTGTRMTF. CDR3 coding DNA: TGTGCCAGCAGCTCCAGCCAGACAGGGACAAGGATGACTTTC.

The chain combines TRBV5-1 with TRBJ1-2; the D gene is possibly TRBD1 (6 bases). Germline V CDR1 and CDR2: SGHRS, YFSETQ. The CDR3 is made up of 12 amino acids. Trimming removed 4 bases at V and 4 bases at J, with 8 bases between. In nucleotides, the CDR3 is TGCGCCAGCAGCGCGGACAGCTATGGCTACACCTTC. Its protein product is CASSADSYGYTF.

The sample holds a few counts of this clone. V usage is TRBV5-1 and J usage is TRBJ2-1; TRBD2 might be the D (6 bases). The ends were cut back, 4 bases at V and 0 bases at J, with 14 bases in the middle. Germline CDR1 reads SGHRS; CDR2 reads YFSETQ. The length of the CDR3 is 16 residues. The CDR3 region is CASSTGTSLSYNEQFF. Here the CDR3 DNA reads TGCGCCAGCAGCACCGGGACTTCACTCTCCTACAATGAGCAGTTCTTC. Variable domain in full (rest from reference TRBV5-1 and TRBJ2-1): KAGVTQTPRYLIKTRGQQVTLSCSPISGHRSVSWYQQTPGQGLQFLFEYFSETQRNKGNFPGRFSGRQFSNSRSEMNVSTLELGDSALYLCASSTGTSLSYNEQFFGPGTRLTVL.

This clone has more than one count but fewer than ten. The chain couples TRBV7-8 to TRBJ2-5; 9 bases are a match to TRBD1. Germline assignment: CDR1 SGHVS and CDR2 FQNEAQ. Trimming removed 5 bases from V and 6 bases from J; junction bases left unmatched: 4. The CDR3 loop spans 13 amino acids. CDR3 coding DNA: TGTGCCAGCAGCCCCACAGGGGGCCAGACCCAGTACTTC. It specifies CASSPTGGQTQYF.

The CDR3 DNA reads as TGTGCCAGCAGCTTTGACAGGGTTGACACTGAAGCTTTCTTT. Protein product: CASSFDRVDTEAFF. The chain has TRBV11-2 and TRBJ1-1, with 7 nucleotides matching TRBD1. Germline assignment: CDR1 SGHAT and CDR2 FQNNGV. With V trimmed by 3 bases and J by 3 bases, 4 bases remained unmatched. The CDR3 sequence is 14 residues long.

The genes are TRBV9 and TRBJ2-5; a weak D match, TRBD2 (6 bases). Looked up from germline, CDR1 is SGDLS and CDR2 is YYNGEE. Deletions cut 0 bases from V and 7 bases from J, with 13 bases between. This CDR3 has 14 residues. In nucleotides, the CDR3 is TGTGCCAGCAGCGTAGAGGAGGGCGTGGCGACCCAGTACTTC. Translating gives CASSVEEGVATQYF.

This clone appeared many times. This CDR3 is also generated by other DNA sequences in the sample. The CDR3 here is CASSQAGTGNSYNEQFF. CDR3 nucleotide sequence: TGTGCCAGCAGCCAGGCCGGGACAGGGAACTCCTACAATGAGCAGTTCTTC. The chain links TRBV4-2 to TRBJ2-1; 9 bases line up with TRBD1. With 3 bases clipped from V and 0 bases from J, the junction kept 6 bases outside the gene matches. The germline CDR1 and CDR2 sequences are LGHNA and YNFKEQ. This CDR3 region has 17 residues.

This clone was observed a few times. The gene calls are TRBV7-8 and TRBJ2-2; D is possibly TRBD2 (6 bases). The CDR3 contains 17 residues. The germline V gene has CDR1 SGHVS and CDR2 FQNEAQ. The V gene lost 5 bases and the J gene lost 0 bases, with 16 bases spanning the gap. The CDR3 region is CASSHRRERANTGELFF. DNA of the CDR3: TGTGCCAGCAGCCATCGTCGGGAGCGCGCGAACACCGGGGAGCTGTTTTTT.

This clone was seen a handful of times. The J gene is TRBJ1-2, the V gene TRBV4-3, with D maybe TRBD1 (5 bases). Germline lookup yields CDR1 LGHNA and CDR2 YSLEER. This CDR3 spans 17 amino acids. The V end was cut by 1 base, the J end by 5 bases, with 20 bases between. The CDR3 is CASSQVPRGGAVYGYTF. Here the CDR3 DNA reads TGCGCCAGCAGCCAAGTCCCCCGGGGAGGGGCCGTGTATGGCTACACCTTC.

This rearrangement joins TRBV5-1 to TRBJ2-1, with TRBD1 as a possible D gene (6 bases). This CDR3 comprises 15 residues. V lost 0 bases, J lost 6 bases, and 13 bases lay in between. Germline assignment: CDR1 SGHRS and CDR2 YFSETQ. The CDR3 coding sequence is TGCGCCAGCAGCTTGGAGGGGGAGTTCCGCAATGAGCAGTTCTTC. Encoded protein: CASSLEGEFRNEQFF. Full variable domain (missing parts from reference TRBV5-1 and TRBJ2-1): KAGVTQTPRYLIKTRGQQVTLSCSPISGHRSVSWYQQTPGQGLQFLFEYFSETQRNKGNFPGRFSGRQFSNSRSEMNVSTLELGDSALYLCASSLEGEFRNEQFFGPGTRLTVL.

This clone was counted only a few times. The chain couples TRBV2 to TRBJ2-1, with 13 positions matching TRBD2. Germline CDR1 reads SNHLY; CDR2 reads FYNNEI. The CDR3 spans 15 residues. V gave up 6 bases and J gave up 4 bases; unmatched junction bases: 3. As DNA, the CDR3 is TGTGCCAGCAGGACTAGCGGGAGGAGTTACAATGAGCAGTTCTTC. It translates to CASRTSGRSYNEQFF.